The sequence of this T cell receptor beta chain was determined in a study of Ad26.COV2.S vaccination and SARS-CoV-2 variants. Indicated treatment: over 15 received Ad26.COV2.S at low or high dose, single or two shots; several received placebo; per-sample allocation not given. Day 63 following the first vaccine or placebo injection was when the samples were taken. The sample came from a Boston adult aged 18-55 years. Measured with immunoSEQ multiplex PCR; TCRdb has only the in-frame clones, and not every one. The sample carries about 420,000 clones, roughly 90% recorded once. This clonotype originated in a person aged 18 to 65 who received the Ad26.COV2.S COVID-19 vaccine or a placebo. The material sequenced was peripheral blood, taken in a trial of Ad26.COV2.S vaccine versus placebo.

The CDR3 DNA reads as TGTGCCAGAACGACAGGGGGGCCGAACACCGGGGAGCTGTTTTTT. Translating it yields CARTTGGPNTGELFF. This chain links TRBV19 with TRBJ2-2; 9 bases are a match to TRBD1. Germline loops: CDR1 LNHDA, CDR2 SQIVND (reference sequence). The length of the CDR3 is 15 residues. Unmatched junction bases numbered 5, after V lost 9 bases and J lost 0 bases.